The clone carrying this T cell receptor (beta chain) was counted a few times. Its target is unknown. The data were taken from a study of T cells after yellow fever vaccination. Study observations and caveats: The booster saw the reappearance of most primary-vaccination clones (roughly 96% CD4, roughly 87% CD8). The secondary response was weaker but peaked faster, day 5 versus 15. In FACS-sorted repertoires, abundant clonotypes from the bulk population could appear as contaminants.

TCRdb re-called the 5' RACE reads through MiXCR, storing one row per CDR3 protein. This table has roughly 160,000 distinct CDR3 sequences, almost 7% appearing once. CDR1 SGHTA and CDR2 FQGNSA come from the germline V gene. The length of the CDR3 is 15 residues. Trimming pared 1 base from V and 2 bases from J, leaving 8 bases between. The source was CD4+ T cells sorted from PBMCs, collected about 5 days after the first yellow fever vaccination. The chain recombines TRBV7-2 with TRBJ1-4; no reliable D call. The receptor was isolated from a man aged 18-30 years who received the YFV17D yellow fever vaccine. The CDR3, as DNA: TGTGCCAGCAGCTTAGGAAGGCAGACTAATGAAAAACTGTTTTTT. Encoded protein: CASSLGRQTNEKLFF.